This T cell receptor beta chain stems from a study of blood T cell repertoires in COVID-19. Across the whole study: The United States, Italy and Spain were the sources of the acute and convalescent COVID-19 samples. T cells, B-cell-depleted T cells, or PBMCs provided the cDNA or gDNA that served as material.

In the authors' workflow: Amplifying reference gene primers gave estimates of nucleated cell counts. Libraries were prepared by immunoSEQ multiplex PCR; TCRdb keeps only in-frame clonotypes and omits some of them. Clone size and V and J calls were adopted from that table, with D and trimming inferred from the DNA. The top ten clones hold 2.2% of a sample with 120,000 or so clones, around three quarters of them seen once. The TCR originated in a woman in her sixties or seventies with acute or convalescent COVID-19. Sequencing was carried out using peripheral blood.

The CDR3 sequence is CASQKILGNTIYF. CDR3 nucleotides: TGTGCCAGTCAGAAAATCCTGGGAAACACCATATATTTT. V and J are TRBV25-1 and TRBJ1-3; no definite D call. V gave up 9 bases and J gave up 4 bases, with 13 bases separating them. CDR3 size: 13 residues. Germline assignment: CDR1 MGHDK and CDR2 SYGVNS. Combining the CDR3 with reference TRBV25-1 and TRBJ1-3 gives the whole variable domain EADIYQTPRYLVIGTGKKITLECSQTMGHDKMYWYQQDPGMELHLIHYSYGVNSTEKGDLSSESTVSRIRTEHFPLTLESARPSHTSQYLCASQKILGNTIYFGEGSWLTVV.